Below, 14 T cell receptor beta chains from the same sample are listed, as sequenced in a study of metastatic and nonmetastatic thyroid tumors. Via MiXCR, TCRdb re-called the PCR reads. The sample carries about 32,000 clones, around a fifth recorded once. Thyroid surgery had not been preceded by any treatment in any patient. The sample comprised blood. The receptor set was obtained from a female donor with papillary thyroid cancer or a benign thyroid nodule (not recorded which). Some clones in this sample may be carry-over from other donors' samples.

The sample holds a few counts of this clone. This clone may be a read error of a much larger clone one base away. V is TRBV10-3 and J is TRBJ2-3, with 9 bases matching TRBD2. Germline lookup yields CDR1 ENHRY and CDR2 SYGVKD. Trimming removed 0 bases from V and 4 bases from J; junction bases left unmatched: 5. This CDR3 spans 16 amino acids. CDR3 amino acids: CAISESGASGADTQYF. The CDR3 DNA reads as TGTGCCATCAGTGAGTCGGGGGCTAGCGGGGCAGATACGCAGTATTTT.

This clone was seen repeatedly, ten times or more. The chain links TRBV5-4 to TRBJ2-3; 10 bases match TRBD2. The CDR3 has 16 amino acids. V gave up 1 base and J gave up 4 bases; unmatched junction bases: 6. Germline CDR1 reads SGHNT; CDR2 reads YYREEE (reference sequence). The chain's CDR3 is CASSLPSGGAADTQYF. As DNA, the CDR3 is TGTGCCAGCAGCTTGCCCAGCGGGGGGGCGGCAGATACGCAGTATTTT.

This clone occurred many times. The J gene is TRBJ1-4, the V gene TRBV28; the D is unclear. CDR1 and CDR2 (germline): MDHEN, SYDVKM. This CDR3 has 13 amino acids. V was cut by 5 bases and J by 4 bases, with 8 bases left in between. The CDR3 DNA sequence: TGTGCCAGCAGTCCGCGCATTAATGAAAAACTGTTTTTT. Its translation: CASSPRINEKLFF.

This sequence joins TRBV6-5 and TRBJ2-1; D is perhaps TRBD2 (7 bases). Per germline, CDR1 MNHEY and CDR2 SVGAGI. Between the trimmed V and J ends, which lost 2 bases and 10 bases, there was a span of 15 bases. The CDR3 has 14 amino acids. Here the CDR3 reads CASSYGGGRKEQFF. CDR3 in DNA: TGTGCCAGCAGTTACGGCGGGGGCCGAAAGGAGCAGTTCTTC.

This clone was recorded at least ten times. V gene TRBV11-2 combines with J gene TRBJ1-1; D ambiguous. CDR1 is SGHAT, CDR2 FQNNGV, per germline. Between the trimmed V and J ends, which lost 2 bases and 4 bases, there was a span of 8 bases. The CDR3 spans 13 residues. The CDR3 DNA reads TGTGCCAGCAGCTTAACGGGGTTCACTGAAGCTTTCTTT. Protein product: CASSLTGFTEAFF.

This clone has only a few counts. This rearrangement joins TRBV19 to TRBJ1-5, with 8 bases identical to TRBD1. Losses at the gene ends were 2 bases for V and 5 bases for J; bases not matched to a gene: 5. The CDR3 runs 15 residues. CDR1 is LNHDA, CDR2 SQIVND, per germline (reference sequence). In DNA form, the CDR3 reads TGTGCCAGTAGTATAAGTAGCAGGGGGCATCAGCCCCAGCATTTT. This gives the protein CASSISSRGHQPQHF.

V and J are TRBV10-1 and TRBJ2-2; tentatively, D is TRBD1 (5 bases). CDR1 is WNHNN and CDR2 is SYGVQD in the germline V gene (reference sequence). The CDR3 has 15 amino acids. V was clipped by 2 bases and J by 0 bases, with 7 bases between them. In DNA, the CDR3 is TGCGCCAGCAGTGAGCAAGGGGCGAACACCGGGGAGCTGTTTTTT. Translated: CASSEQGANTGELFF.

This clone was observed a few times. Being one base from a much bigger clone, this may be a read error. The CDR3 DNA is TGTGCCAGCAGCCGGCTCGGGACGGACAACAATGAGCAGTTCTTC. Its translation is CASSRLGTDNNEQFF. This chain joins TRBV7-8 and TRBJ2-1; perhaps D is TRBD1 or TRBD2 (5 bases each). This CDR3 is 15 amino acids long. The V gene lost 5 bases and the J gene lost 5 bases, with 16 bases spanning the gap. Germline CDR1 and CDR2: SGHVS and FQNEAQ.

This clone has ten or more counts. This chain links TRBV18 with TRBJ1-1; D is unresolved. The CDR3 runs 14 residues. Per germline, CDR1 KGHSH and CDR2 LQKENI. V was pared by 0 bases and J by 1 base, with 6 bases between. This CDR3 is CASSPPNENTEAFF. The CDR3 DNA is TGTGCCAGCTCACCACCGAACGAGAACACTGAAGCTTTCTTT.

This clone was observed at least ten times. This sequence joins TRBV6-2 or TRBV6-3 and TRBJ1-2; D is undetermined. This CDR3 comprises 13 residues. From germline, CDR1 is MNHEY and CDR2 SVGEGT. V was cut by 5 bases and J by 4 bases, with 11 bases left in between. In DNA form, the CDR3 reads TGTGCCAGCAGTCCTCTCCGGAGCTATGGCTACACCTTC. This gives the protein CASSPLRSYGYTF.

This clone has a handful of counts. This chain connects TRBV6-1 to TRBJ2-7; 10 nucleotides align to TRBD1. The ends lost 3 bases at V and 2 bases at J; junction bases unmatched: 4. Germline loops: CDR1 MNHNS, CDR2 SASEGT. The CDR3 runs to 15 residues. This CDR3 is CASSDGTGAPYEQYV. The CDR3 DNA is TGTGCCAGCAGTGACGGGACAGGGGCCCCCTACGAGCAGTACGTC.

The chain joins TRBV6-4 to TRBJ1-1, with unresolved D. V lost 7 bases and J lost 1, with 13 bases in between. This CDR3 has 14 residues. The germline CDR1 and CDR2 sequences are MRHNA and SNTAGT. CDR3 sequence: CASKTGGENTEAFF. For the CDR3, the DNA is TGTGCCAGCAAGACGGGAGGTGAGAACACTGAAGCTTTCTTT.

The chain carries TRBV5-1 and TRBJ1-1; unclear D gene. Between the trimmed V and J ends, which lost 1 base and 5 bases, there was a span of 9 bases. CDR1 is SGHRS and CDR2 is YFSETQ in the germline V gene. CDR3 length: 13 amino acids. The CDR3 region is CASSLTEVTEAFF. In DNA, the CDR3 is TGCGCCAGCAGCTTGACGGAGGTTACTGAAGCTTTCTTT.

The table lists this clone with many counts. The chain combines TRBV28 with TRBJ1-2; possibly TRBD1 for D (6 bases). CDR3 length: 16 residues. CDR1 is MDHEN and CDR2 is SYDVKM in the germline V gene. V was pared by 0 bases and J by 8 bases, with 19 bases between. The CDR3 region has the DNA TGTGCCAGCAGTTTATGGAGGACAGATTATGGCTCGGGCTACACCTTC. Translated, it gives CASSLWRTDYGSGYTF.